These T cell receptor beta chains were read from a single sample in a study of T cells in Graves' hyperthyroidism and ophthalmopathy. Using its own MiXCR run on the multiplex PCR reads, TCRdb lists one record per CDR3 protein. Of around 420,000 distinct CDR3 sequences in the sample, approximately 14% were seen once. The source material was blood. The receptor source for this set is a woman under 30 with Graves' hyperthyroidism. Both conserved end residues are part of each CDR3. Fields, in order: D gene, J gene, clone size, V gene, CDR3 DNA, CDR3 protein. The D gene is left open where the match is weak. Clone size appears in some rows only: once, few, many, or a class for an expanded clone.

d_gene: TRBD2; j_gene: TRBJ2-5; abundance: .; v_gene: TRBV20-1; CDR3nt: TGCAGTGCAAAAGCGGGGGGGCCGAGAGAGACCCAGTACTTC; CDR3aa: CSAKAGGPRETQYF
d_gene: TRBD2; j_gene: TRBJ2-1; abundance: many; v_gene: TRBV7-2; CDR3nt: TGTGCCAGCAGCGGGGGACTAGCGAGGACCTACAATGAGCAGTTCTTC; CDR3aa: CASSGGLARTYNEQFF
d_gene: TRBD1; j_gene: TRBJ1-5; abundance: few; v_gene: TRBV7-9; CDR3nt: TGTGCCAGCAGCCCCTCGGACAGGTCCCACAATCAGCCCCAGCATTTT; CDR3aa: CASSPSDRSHNQPQHF
d_gene: TRBD2; j_gene: TRBJ2-3; abundance: few; v_gene: TRBV30; CDR3nt: TGTGCCTGGACAGTGGGACTAGCGGGAGGAGGAGGCACAGATACGCAGTATTTT; CDR3aa: CAWTVGLAGGGGTDTQYF
d_gene: TRBD1; j_gene: TRBJ1-2; abundance: many; v_gene: TRBV11-2; CDR3nt: TGTGCCAGCAGCCGCGGGACAGACTCCCTGGGCTATGGCTACACCTTC; CDR3aa: CASSRGTDSLGYGYTF
d_gene: TRBD1; j_gene: TRBJ2-1; abundance: many; v_gene: TRBV28; CDR3nt: TGTGCCAGCAGACCGGGACAGGCTTACAATGAGCAGTTCTTC; CDR3aa: CASRPGQAYNEQFF
d_gene: TRBD1; j_gene: TRBJ1-3; abundance: many; v_gene: TRBV2; CDR3nt: TGTGCCAGGATGGACAGGGCGGCTGGAAACACCATATATTTT; CDR3aa: CARMDRAAGNTIYF
d_gene: TRBD2; j_gene: TRBJ2-7; abundance: .; v_gene: TRBV30; CDR3nt: TGTGCCTGGAGGGTTAAGACTAGCGGGGGGGCCGGCGAGCAGTACTTC; CDR3aa: CAWRVKTSGGAGEQYF
d_gene: TRBD2; j_gene: TRBJ2-7; abundance: .; v_gene: TRBV5-4; CDR3nt: TGTGCCAGCAGCTGGACTAGCGGGGGGGCGCAAGAGCAGTACTTC; CDR3aa: CASSWTSGGAQEQYF
d_gene: TRBD1; j_gene: TRBJ2-1; abundance: many; v_gene: TRBV12-3/TRBV12-4; CDR3nt: TGTGCCAGCACCCTTAGACAGGGGGGATCAAATGAGCAGTTCTTC; CDR3aa: CASTLRQGGSNEQFF
d_gene: TRBD2; j_gene: TRBJ2-1; abundance: many; v_gene: TRBV5-1; CDR3nt: TGCGCCAGCAGCCTCGGACGGGAGCGGGGTGAGCAGTTCTTC; CDR3aa: CASSLGRERGEQFF
d_gene: TRBD2; j_gene: TRBJ2-1; abundance: many; v_gene: TRBV6-6; CDR3nt: TGTGCCAGCAGTTACTCAGGGGTAGCGGGATACAATGAGCAGTTCTTC; CDR3aa: CASSYSGVAGYNEQFF
d_gene: .; j_gene: TRBJ2-5; abundance: many; v_gene: TRBV6-2/TRBV6-3; CDR3nt: TGTGCCAGCAGTACCACTAGGCAAGTTCAGACCCAGTACTTC; CDR3aa: CASSTTRQVQTQYF
d_gene: TRBD1; j_gene: TRBJ1-2; abundance: .; v_gene: TRBV19; CDR3nt: TGTGCCAGTACCTTCGGACAGGAGGGCAGTGGCTACACCTTC; CDR3aa: CASTFGQEGSGYTF
d_gene: .; j_gene: TRBJ1-1; abundance: .; v_gene: TRBV9; CDR3nt: TGTGCCAGCAGCCCAGGGGAACGGAACACTGAAGCTTTCTTT; CDR3aa: CASSPGERNTEAFF
d_gene: TRBD2; j_gene: TRBJ2-1; abundance: .; v_gene: TRBV7-3; CDR3nt: TGTGCCAGCAGCCGAAGACGGTCGCTAGCGGGCCAGACCGATGAGCAGTTCTTC; CDR3aa: CASSRRRSLAGQTDEQFF
d_gene: .; j_gene: TRBJ1-6; abundance: few; v_gene: TRBV5-8; CDR3nt: TGTGCCAGCAGCTTGGGACTTTTCCCGTCACCCCTCCACTTT; CDR3aa: CASSLGLFPSPLHF
d_gene: TRBD2; j_gene: TRBJ2-5; abundance: many; v_gene: TRBV20-1; CDR3nt: TGCAGTGCTGCTCCGGGACTAGCGGGGTTACAAGAGACCCAGTACTTC; CDR3aa: CSAAPGLAGLQETQYF
d_gene: TRBD2; j_gene: TRBJ2-7; abundance: many; v_gene: TRBV18; CDR3nt: TGTGCCAGCTCACCACCGGGGGGGGGTTCGGTCGAGCAGTACTTC; CDR3aa: CASSPPGGGSVEQYF
d_gene: .; j_gene: TRBJ1-1; abundance: many; v_gene: TRBV12-3/TRBV12-4; CDR3nt: TGTGCCAGCAGCTCCAGGGAATATACTGAAGCTTTCTTT; CDR3aa: CASSSREYTEAFF
d_gene: .; j_gene: TRBJ1-6; abundance: many; v_gene: TRBV7-2; CDR3nt: TGTGCCAGCGCCCAGGGACAAATCCCTTCGGCCCTCCACTTT; CDR3aa: CASAQGQIPSALHF
d_gene: .; j_gene: TRBJ2-1; abundance: many; v_gene: TRBV2; CDR3nt: TGTGCCAGCAGTGCCGAAATGGGTGAGCAGTTCTTC; CDR3aa: CASSAEMGEQFF
d_gene: TRBD1; j_gene: TRBJ1-6; abundance: many; v_gene: TRBV3-1; CDR3nt: TGTGCCAGCAGTACCGGGACAGGGTCTTCACCCCTCCACTTT; CDR3aa: CASSTGTGSSPLHF
d_gene: .; j_gene: TRBJ1-5; abundance: many; v_gene: TRBV6-1; CDR3nt: TGTGCCAGCAGTTTGAACAGGGCCAGCAATCAGCCCCAGCATTTT; CDR3aa: CASSLNRASNQPQHF
d_gene: TRBD1; j_gene: TRBJ2-2; abundance: many; v_gene: TRBV30; CDR3nt: TGTGCCGGTCAGGGGGAAGACACCGGGGAGCTGTTTTTT; CDR3aa: CAGQGEDTGELFF
d_gene: TRBD2; j_gene: TRBJ2-3; abundance: .; v_gene: TRBV20-1; CDR3nt: TGCAGTGCTAGAGAGGCTAGCGGGGGTGGTTCAGATACGCAGTATTTT; CDR3aa: CSAREASGGGSDTQYF
d_gene: TRBD1; j_gene: TRBJ2-1; abundance: .; v_gene: TRBV6-5; CDR3nt: TGTGCCAGCAGTTCGAAAACCGGGACAGGGGATTTCAATGAGCAGTTCTTC; CDR3aa: CASSSKTGTGDFNEQFF
d_gene: .; j_gene: TRBJ1-6; abundance: .; v_gene: TRBV18; CDR3nt: TGTGCCAGCTCACCACCAGGGGGGTTACCCCTCCACTTT; CDR3aa: CASSPPGGLPLHF
d_gene: TRBD1; j_gene: TRBJ2-1; abundance: many; v_gene: TRBV7-3; CDR3nt: TGTGCCAGCAGCTTAGACAGGGGGCGCGATGAGCAGTTCTTC; CDR3aa: CASSLDRGRDEQFF
d_gene: TRBD2; j_gene: TRBJ2-7; abundance: many; v_gene: TRBV12-3/TRBV12-4; CDR3nt: TGTGCCAGCACGGGGGGGGCGGGGTACGAGCAGTACTTC; CDR3aa: CASTGGAGYEQYF
d_gene: TRBD1; j_gene: TRBJ1-5; abundance: many; v_gene: TRBV28; CDR3nt: TGTGCCAGCAGCCCCACCAGGGGGCCCAATCAGCCCCAGCATTTT; CDR3aa: CASSPTRGPNQPQHF
d_gene: TRBD1; j_gene: TRBJ1-2; abundance: many; v_gene: TRBV4-1; CDR3nt: TGCGCCAGCAGCCATTCCGGGACAGGGCACTATGGCTACACCTTC; CDR3aa: CASSHSGTGHYGYTF
d_gene: .; j_gene: TRBJ2-7; abundance: many; v_gene: TRBV2; CDR3nt: TGTGCCAGCAGTGCGCAGGGAAGCTCCTACGAGCAGTACTTC; CDR3aa: CASSAQGSSYEQYF
d_gene: .; j_gene: TRBJ2-2; abundance: many; v_gene: TRBV5-1; CDR3nt: TGCGCCAGCAGCTTGGTCCTGAACACCGGGGAGCTGTTTTTT; CDR3aa: CASSLVLNTGELFF
d_gene: TRBD2; j_gene: TRBJ2-1; abundance: many; v_gene: TRBV5-1; CDR3nt: TGCGCCAGCAGCTTAGGGACTAGCTGGGTATGGGAGCAGTTCTTC; CDR3aa: CASSLGTSWVWEQFF
d_gene: .; j_gene: TRBJ2-1; abundance: few; v_gene: TRBV19; CDR3nt: TGTGCCAGTACCCCCGGGGTCCGGCGCTACAATGAGCAGTTCTTC; CDR3aa: CASTPGVRRYNEQFF